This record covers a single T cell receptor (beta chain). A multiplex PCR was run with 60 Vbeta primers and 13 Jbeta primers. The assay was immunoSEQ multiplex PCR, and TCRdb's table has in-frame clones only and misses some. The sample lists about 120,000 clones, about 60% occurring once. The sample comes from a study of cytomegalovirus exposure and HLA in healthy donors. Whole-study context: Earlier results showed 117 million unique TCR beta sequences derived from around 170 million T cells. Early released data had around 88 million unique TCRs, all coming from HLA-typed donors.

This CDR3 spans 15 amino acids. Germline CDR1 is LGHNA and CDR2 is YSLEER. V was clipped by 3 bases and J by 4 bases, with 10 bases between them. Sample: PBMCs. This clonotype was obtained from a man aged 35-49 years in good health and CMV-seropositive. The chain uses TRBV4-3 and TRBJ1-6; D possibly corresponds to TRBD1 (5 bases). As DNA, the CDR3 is TGCGCCAGCAGCCAGGGACTGAGGTATAATTCACCCCTCCACTTT. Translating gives CASSQGLRYNSPLHF.